Each of the 29 T cell receptor beta chains below was sequenced from the same sample in a study of shared clonotypes between healthy human individuals. TCRdb's copy holds only in-frame clones and misses some; the assay was immunoSEQ multiplex PCR. The profile shows some 350,000 clones, roughly 70% of them singletons. Input material: memory CD4+ T cells sorted from blood. The subset was: CD45RA-negative fraction. All receptors come from a young man in good health.

The V and J genes are TRBV7-6 and TRBJ2-1, with 11 bases matching TRBD2. The length of the CDR3 is 16 residues. V was pared by 5 bases and J by 8 bases, with 11 bases of the junction left unmatched. The germline CDR1 and CDR2 sequences are SGHVS and FNYEAQ. In DNA, the CDR3 is TGTGCCAGCAGCCGGACAGTACTAGCGGGAGTAGATGAGCAGTTCTTC. It specifies CASSRTVLAGVDEQFF.

V gene TRBV11-2 combines with J gene TRBJ2-2, with 7 bases identical to TRBD1. Trimming took 3 bases from V and 5 from J; bases not matched to a gene: 6. Germline V gene data show CDR1 as SGHAT and CDR2 as FQNNGV. CDR3 length: 15 residues. DNA of the CDR3: TGTGCCAGCAGCTTGGAAGGGGGCGGGACCGGGGAGCTGTTTTTT. This encodes CASSLEGGGTGELFF.

The V and J genes are TRBV7-2 and TRBJ1-6; no reliable D call. V shed 3 bases and J shed 9 bases, with 9 bases lying between them. The length of the CDR3 is 13 residues. The germline CDR1 and CDR2 sequences are SGHTA and FQGNSA. Written as DNA, the CDR3 is TGTGCCAGCAGCTTTGATGAGTTTTCACCCCTCCACTTT. Translated: CASSFDEFSPLHF.

V and J are TRBV5-8 and TRBJ2-6, with TRBD1 as a possible D gene (5 bases). This CDR3 has 16 amino acids. Trimming shortened V by 3 bases and J by 2 bases, and 12 bases separated the two germline ends. Germline CDR1 and CDR2: SGHTS and YDEGEE. The DNA for the CDR3 is TGTGCCAGCAGCTCTTACAGGCAGGCTGGGGCCAACGTCCTGACTTTC. Translating gives CASSSYRQAGANVLTF.

The chain carries TRBV14 and TRBJ1-1, with D maybe TRBD1 (5 bases). The germline V and J ends were trimmed by 0 bases and 5 bases, with 13 bases remaining between them. This CDR3 is 15 amino acids long. Germline V CDR1 and CDR2: SGHDN, FVKESK. CDR3 region: CASSQDVGRGTEAFF. CDR3 nucleotides: TGTGCCAGCAGCCAAGATGTAGGACGGGGGACTGAAGCTTTCTTT.

This chain links TRBV19 with TRBJ2-7; 7 nucleotides align to TRBD1. CDR3 length equals 14 residues. Germline loops: CDR1 LNHDA, CDR2 SQIVND (reference sequence). J lost 3 bases, V lost 6 bases, and 8 bases had no gene match. The CDR3 sequence is CASRLSDRHYEQYF. The CDR3 bases are TGTGCCAGTAGACTTTCGGACAGGCACTACGAGCAGTACTTC.

J is TRBJ1-1 and V is TRBV5-1; D gene uncertain. The V gene's germline CDR1 is SGHRS and CDR2 YFSETQ. The ends were cut back, 5 bases at V and 4 bases at J, with 15 bases in the middle. The CDR3 is 14 amino acids. As DNA, the CDR3 is TGCGCCAGCAGAGGTGGGCCCGCGAGCACTGAAGCTTTCTTT. It translates to CASRGGPASTEAFF. The variable domain in full, completed from reference TRBV5-1 and TRBJ1-1, reads KAGVTQTPRYLIKTRGQQVTLSCSPISGHRSVSWYQQTPGQGLQFLFEYFSETQRNKGNFPGRFSGRQFSNSRSEMNVSTLELGDSALYLCASRGGPASTEAFFGQGTRLTVV.

The chain carries TRBV2 and TRBJ2-7; possible D gene TRBD2, 5 bases. The CDR3 is made up of 14 amino acids. Germline V CDR1 and CDR2: SNHLY, FYNNEI. Trimming took 4 bases from V and 6 from J, leaving 16 bases between them. CDR3 in DNA: TGTGCCAGCAGTGTTACTAGATCCTCCCTCGAGCAGTACTTC. Translation gives CASSVTRSSLEQYF.

V usage is TRBV11-2 and J usage is TRBJ1-2; 8 bases line up with TRBD1. The V gene end was trimmed by 5 bases and the J gene end by 4 bases; junction bases not matched to a gene: 9. The CDR3 spans 15 residues. Per the germline V gene, CDR1 is SGHAT and CDR2 is FQNNGV. The DNA of the CDR3 is TGTGCCAGCAGCCCATGGACAGGGCCCCTCTATGGCTACACCTTC. This translates into CASSPWTGPLYGYTF.

J is TRBJ1-2 and V is TRBV29-1, with 8 nucleotides matching TRBD1. The trim removed 8 bases at V and 3 bases at J, leaving 2 bases unmatched. Germline lookup yields CDR1 SQVTM and CDR2 ANQGSEA. This CDR3 contains 11 residues. CDR3 residues: CSSGQDYGYTF. The CDR3 DNA is TGCAGCTCGGGACAGGACTATGGCTACACCTTC. The full variable domain, its missing parts supplied by reference TRBV29-1 and TRBJ1-2, is SAVISQKPSRDICQRGTSLTIQCQVDSQVTMMFWYRQQPGQSLTLIATANQGSEATYESGFVIDKFPISRPNLTFSTLTVSNMSPEDSSIYLCSSGQDYGYTFGSGTRLTVV.

The chain is built from TRBV5-6 and TRBJ2-1; 12 bases are shared with TRBD2. The V gene's germline CDR1 is SGHDT and CDR2 YYEEEE. CDR3 length: 16 residues. With V trimmed by 3 bases and J by 4 bases, 5 bases remained unmatched. CDR3 in DNA: TGTGCCAGCAGCTACAGACTAGCGGGAGTTTACAATGAGCAGTTCTTC. This translates into CASSYRLAGVYNEQFF.

V usage is TRBV4-2 and J usage is TRBJ2-4; D is unclear. The V end was cut by 2 bases, the J end by 2 bases, with 7 bases between. CDR1 is LGHNA, CDR2 YNFKEQ, per germline. This CDR3 comprises 14 residues. The CDR3 region is CASSQSVSKNIQYF. The CDR3 nucleotides are TGTGCCAGCAGCCAATCTGTCTCCAAAAACATTCAGTACTTC.

The chain recombines TRBV2 with TRBJ2-3; D not certain. The CDR3 contains 15 residues. V lost 4 bases and J lost 10, with 21 bases in between. Germline V lookup: CDR1 SNHLY, CDR2 FYNNEI. CDR3 loop: CASSGGRIAPGAQYF. CDR3 in DNA: TGTGCCAGCAGTGGCGGCAGGATCGCGCCCGGAGCGCAGTATTTT.

The sample holds many counts of this clone. Sequence at one end of the junction differs from germline and may be a read error. The V and J genes are TRBV6-5 and TRBJ2-2; possible D gene TRBD2, 7 bases. The CDR3 is made up of 16 amino acids. Per the germline V gene, CDR1 is MNHEY and CDR2 is SVGAGI. The CDR3 DNA reads TGTGCCAGCAGTTATCGGACAGCGGGGTCCACCCGGGAGCTGTTTTTT. Its protein is CASSYRTAGSTRELFF.

The chain recombines TRBV6-6 with TRBJ2-7; D possibly corresponds to TRBD2 (6 bases). The CDR3 length is 13 residues. Per germline, CDR1 MNHNY and CDR2 SVGAGI (reference sequence). V was clipped by 4 bases and J by 5 bases, with 12 bases between them. The CDR3 sequence is CASSSLGGDEQYF. CDR3 DNA sequence: TGTGCCAGCAGTTCTTTAGGCGGGGACGAGCAGTACTTC.

CDR3 sequence: CAWTTGSQETQYF. The CDR3 nucleotides read TGTGCCTGGACGACAGGGAGCCAAGAGACCCAGTACTTC. This chain joins TRBV30 and TRBJ2-5, with TRBD1 matching 7 bases. The CDR3 loop spans 13 amino acids. V was pared by 4 bases and J by 1 base, with 3 bases of the junction left unmatched. The V gene's germline CDR1 is GTSNPN and CDR2 SVGIG (reference sequence).

The V gene is TRBV28, the J gene TRBJ2-3, with 13 bases fitting TRBD2. Germline V gene data show CDR1 as MDHEN and CDR2 as SYDVKM. The CDR3 consists of 15 residues. With 5 bases clipped from V and 7 bases from J, the junction kept 6 bases outside the gene matches. In nucleotides, the CDR3 is TGTGCCAGCAGTCCGACTAGCGGGAGGTCAAATACGCAGTATTTT. Translating gives CASSPTSGRSNTQYF.

This clone has more than one count but fewer than ten. The J gene is TRBJ2-7, the V gene TRBV7-3, with 7 positions matching TRBD2. This CDR3 comprises 14 residues. The V gene end was trimmed by 6 bases and the J gene end by 7 bases; junction bases not matched to a gene: 12. Germline CDR1 is SGHTA and CDR2 is FQGTGA. For the CDR3, the DNA is TGTGCCAGCAGTCCTTCCGGGAGGCCAGGGGAGCAGTACTTC. Residues: CASSPSGRPGEQYF.

The chain links TRBV6-5 to TRBJ1-5, with D maybe TRBD1 (5 bases). The CDR3 spans 14 residues. Germline values: CDR1 MNHEY, CDR2 SVGAGI. Trimming cost V 4 bases and J 5 bases, with 12 bases left between them. The CDR3 nucleotides read TGTGCCAGCAGTTTAGAGGGGTGGGATCAGCCCCAGCATTTT. The encoded protein is CASSLEGWDQPQHF.

The chain employs TRBV6-6 and TRBJ1-5; D not resolved. Trimming cost V 5 bases and J 6 bases, with 14 bases left between them. CDR1 is MNHNY, CDR2 SVGAGI, per germline (reference sequence). This CDR3 is built from 14 residues. The CDR3 is CASSRPDSGQPQHF. In DNA, the CDR3 is TGTGCCAGCAGTCGACCGGACTCGGGTCAGCCCCAGCATTTT.

This clone has just a few counts. CDR3 DNA sequence: TGCGCCAGCAGTGACCCCTTTTCCGATACGCAGTATTTT. The encoded protein is CASSDPFSDTQYF. The chain employs TRBV10-1 and TRBJ2-3; D not certain. Trimming stripped 3 bases from V and 6 bases from J, with 10 bases between. Looked up from germline, CDR1 is WNHNN and CDR2 is SYGVQD (reference sequence). This CDR3 has 13 residues.

The V call is TRBV27, the J call TRBJ2-3; 8 positions match TRBD2. V dropped 5 bases and J dropped 11; count of bases not matched to a gene: 6. Germline loops: CDR1 MNHEY, CDR2 SMNVEV (reference sequence). This CDR3 is 12 amino acids long. The CDR3 loop reads CASSTSGSVQYF. CDR3 coding DNA: TGTGCCAGCAGTACCAGCGGGAGTGTGCAGTATTTT.

The chain carries TRBV2 and TRBJ1-3, with D unclear. The V and J ends lost 8 bases and 0 bases respectively, with 8 bases between them. This CDR3 comprises 13 residues. Per germline, CDR1 SNHLY and CDR2 FYNNEI. CDR3 amino acids: CASGSSSGNTIYF. CDR3 in DNA: TGTGCCAGCGGGAGCAGCTCTGGAAACACCATATATTTT. Full variable domain (remainder filled in from reference TRBV2 and TRBJ1-3): EPEVTQTPSHQVTQMGQEVILRCVPISNHLYFYWYRQILGQKVEFLVSFYNNEISEKSEIFDDQFSVERPDGSNFTLKIRSTKLEDSAMYFCASGSSSGNTIYFGEGSWLTVV.

The rearrangement joins TRBV27 to TRBJ2-7; D might be TRBD1 (6 bases). This CDR3 comprises 15 residues. Germline V gene lookup returns CDR1 MNHEY and CDR2 SMNVEV (reference sequence). Trimming shortened V by 2 bases and J by 3 bases, and 14 bases separated the two germline ends. CDR3 nucleotides: TGTGCCAGCAGTTTACGGCCAGACAGGAACTACGAGCAGTACTTC. Encoded protein: CASSLRPDRNYEQYF.

The chain joins TRBV30 to TRBJ2-2; D ambiguous. The CDR3 totals 13 residues. Germline CDR1 is GTSNPN and CDR2 is SVGIG (reference sequence). V was cut by 2 bases and J by 4 bases, with 8 bases left in between. CDR3 nucleotide sequence: TGTGCCTGGAGTAAAACGGTCACCGGGGAGCTGTTTTTT. Protein: CAWSKTVTGELFF.

This clone has a handful of counts. This chain uses TRBV20-1 with TRBJ1-1; the D is unclear. CDR1 is DFQATT and CDR2 is SNEGSKA in the germline V gene (reference sequence). V lost 6 bases and J 11 bases, leaving 16 bases between the germline ends. The CDR3 runs to 11 residues. Here the CDR3 reads CSAKGTAKAFF. The CDR3 DNA reads as TGCAGTGCCAAGGGAACGGCGAAGGCTTTCTTT.

This chain joins TRBV5-8 and TRBJ2-3; 8 nucleotides match TRBD1. V gave up 0 bases and J gave up 3 bases; unmatched junction bases: 3. This CDR3 has 15 residues. CDR1 SGHTS and CDR2 YDEGEE come from the germline V gene. The CDR3 loop reads CASSLDRTGTDTQYF. The CDR3 bases are TGTGCCAGCAGCTTGGACAGGACAGGGACAGATACGCAGTATTTT.

Concerning this clone itself: Only one base separates this from a far larger clonotype, so it likely reflects a read error. The sample carries other DNA sequences with the same CDR3. The chain links TRBV10-3 to TRBJ2-2, with D possibly TRBD2 on 5 matching bases. The CDR3 covers 15 residues. Looked up from germline, CDR1 is ENHRY and CDR2 is SYGVKD. The V and J ends lost 10 bases and 6 bases respectively, with 21 bases between them. CDR3 DNA: TGTGCCACCCTTACCGGGGTCGGAGGTCCCGGGGAGCTGTTTTTT. This gives the protein CATLTGVGGPGELFF.

V usage is TRBV27 and J usage is TRBJ2-2, with 9 bases identical to TRBD1. J gave up 7 bases and V 8 bases, and 11 bases lay outside the gene matches. This CDR3 is built from 15 residues. Germline lookup yields CDR1 MNHEY and CDR2 SMNVEV (reference sequence). CDR3: CASGTGRREIGELFF. Written as DNA, the CDR3 is TGTGCCAGCGGGACAGGGCGTCGTGAGATCGGGGAGCTGTTTTTT.